This note documents a single T cell receptor beta chain sequence. Healthy bone marrow donors formed the donor group. Whereas donors were nominally healthy upon sampling, unrecorded immune exposures were probable. Researchers ran the PCR with 60 Vbeta and 13 Jbeta primers. The assay was immunoSEQ multiplex PCR, and TCRdb's table has in-frame clones only and misses some. The table shows 90,000 or so clones, with about 80% occurring only once. The CDR3 sequence is 17 residues long. Unmatched junction bases numbered 7, after V lost 0 bases and J lost 0 bases. CDR1 and CDR2 from the germline V gene are SEHNR and FQNEAQ (reference sequence). These data originate in a study of cytomegalovirus exposure and HLA in healthy donors.

The chain joins TRBV7-9 to TRBJ2-7; 8 bases are a match to TRBD2. Source material: PBMCs. The TCR comes from a man aged 45-60 years in good health and CMV-seropositive. CDR3 protein: CASSLALSREVSYEQYF. The CDR3, as DNA: TGTGCCAGCAGCTTAGCGCTGTCGCGGGAGGTCTCCTACGAGCAGTACTTC. The entire variable domain, with the rest obtained from reference TRBV7-9 and TRBJ2-7, is as follows: DTGVSQNPRHKITKRGQNVTFRCDPISEHNRLYWYRQTLGQGPEFLTYFQNEAQLEKSRLLSDRFSAERPKGSFSTLEIQRTEQGDSAMYLCASSLALSREVSYEQYFGPGTRLTVT.